This T cell receptor (beta chain) was captured by sequencing in a study of blood T cell repertoires in COVID-19. Only in-frame clones appear in the TCRdb table, and some are missing; sequencing was by immunoSEQ multiplex PCR. The data show some 250,000 clones, with around 80% seen just once and approximately 15% held by the top ten. Participant age was about 18 to 95 years, and participants resided in about two dozen US areas. Germline CDR1 reads LNHDA; CDR2 reads SQIVND (reference sequence). After removal of 5 bases from V and 4 bases from J, the junction contained 4 bases not matched to a gene. This CDR3 has 13 amino acids.

The V and J genes are TRBV19 and TRBJ1-1, with 7 bases matching TRBD1. The material sequenced was PBMCs or T cells enriched from blood (not recorded which). The receptor comes from a man aged 40-49 years who had recovered from COVID-19. The CDR3 loop reads CASSQGGGTEAFF. The CDR3 nucleotides are TGTGCCAGTAGTCAGGGGGGTGGCACTGAAGCTTTCTTT.